Below, 9 T cell receptor beta chains from the same sample are listed, as sequenced in a study of OX40 agonist ivuxolimab in advanced cancers. Method: immunoSEQ multiplex PCR; TCRdb's copy keeps in-frame clones and lacks some. The sample consists of some 84,000 clones, about 90% of them appearing once. Sample: CD4+ or CD8+ T cells sorted from blood, taken in a trial of the OX40 agonist ivuxolimab. These receptors were collected from an adult with an advanced solid tumor such as melanoma, head and neck, liver or kidney cancer.

The rearrangement joins TRBV7-9 to TRBJ2-7; 12 nucleotides align to TRBD1. The V and J ends lost 5 bases and 7 bases, in that order; junction bases with no gene match: 9. Germline loops: CDR1 SEHNR, CDR2 FQNEAQ (reference sequence). The CDR3 runs to 15 residues. CDR3 sequence: CASSGPGQGAGEQYF. The CDR3 bases are TGTGCCAGCAGCGGACCGGGACAGGGGGCGGGGGAGCAGTACTTC.

This clone was seen only once. The chain combines TRBV7-9 with TRBJ2-1, with 7 bases that match TRBD2. The CDR3 has 14 amino acids. Germline loops: CDR1 SEHNR, CDR2 FQNEAQ (reference sequence). Trimming cost V 5 bases and J 7 bases; bases outside gene matches: 8. Here the CDR3 reads CASSTSAYQNEQFF. The CDR3 DNA reads TGTGCCAGCAGCACTAGCGCCTATCAAAATGAGCAGTTCTTC.

This clone was seen once. This chain connects TRBV6-5 to TRBJ2-7; no firm D call. Germline V gene data show CDR1 as MNHEY and CDR2 as SVGAGI. V was clipped by 3 bases and J by 3 bases, with 9 bases between them. The CDR3 is 13 residues long. Written as DNA, the CDR3 is TGTGCCAGCAGTTATCTCCAGAACTACGAGCAGTACTTC. Amino acid sequence: CASSYLQNYEQYF.

V gene TRBV2 combines with J gene TRBJ1-2; D is uncertain. The CDR3 length is 11 residues. The germline V gene encodes CDR1 SNHLY and CDR2 FYNNEI. Between the trimmed V and J ends, which lost 8 bases and 8 bases, there was a span of 12 bases. The CDR3 protein is CASPSSLGYTF. CDR3 DNA: TGTGCCAGCCCCTCTTCACTGGGCTACACCTTC.

This clone was recorded once. The CDR3 loop is CASSENYEQYF. The CDR3 DNA is TGTGCCAGCAGTGAGAACTACGAGCAGTACTTC. This chain links TRBV6-1 with TRBJ2-7; D is ambiguous. Trimming removed 3 bases at V and 3 bases at J, with 3 bases between. CDR3 length: 11 residues. Germline V gives CDR1 MNHNS, CDR2 SASEGT.

CDR3 sequence reads: CAISESWTGAKETQYF. DNA of the CDR3: TGTGCCATCAGTGAGTCGTGGACAGGGGCGAAAGAGACCCAGTACTTC. This chain links TRBV10-3 with TRBJ2-5; 9 bases are shared with TRBD1. The germline CDR1 and CDR2 sequences are ENHRY and SYGVKD. With V trimmed by 0 bases and J by 3 bases, 5 bases remained unmatched. This CDR3 contains 16 residues.

In this sample, this clone turned up a few times. The CDR3 protein is CATGTGDEKLFF. CDR3 sequence (DNA): TGTGCCACCGGGACAGGGGATGAAAAACTGTTTTTT. The chain is built from TRBV10-3 and TRBJ1-4, with 10 positions matching TRBD1. V gave up 10 bases and J gave up 6 bases; unmatched junction bases: 2. This CDR3 has 12 amino acids. Germline V gives CDR1 ENHRY, CDR2 SYGVKD.

The genes are TRBV6-5 and TRBJ2-1, with no clear D. The CDR3 loop spans 14 amino acids. In germline, CDR1 is MNHEY, CDR2 SVGAGI. V was shortened by 2 bases and J by 0 bases, with 5 bases between the two germline ends. The CDR3 region has the DNA TGTGCCAGCAGTTACGTGAGCTCCTACAATGAGCAGTTCTTC. Translation: CASSYVSSYNEQFF.

The chain combines TRBV25-1 with TRBJ2-7, with a weak D call TRBD2 (5 bases). CDR3 size: 14 residues. V dropped 2 bases and J dropped 1 base, with 9 bases sitting between them. The V gene's germline CDR1 is MGHDK and CDR2 SYGVNS. The CDR3 DNA is TGTGCCAGCAGTGAAATCGGGGTATCCTACGAGCAGTACTTC. Protein sequence: CASSEIGVSYEQYF.